This T cell receptor beta chain was captured in a study of T cell responses to AZD1222 COVID-19 vaccine. Trimming removed 3 bases from V and 0 bases from J, with 12 bases in between. Per the germline V gene, CDR1 is KGHSH and CDR2 is LQKENI. This CDR3 is 16 amino acids long. TCRdb keeps only in-frame clones here, not all; method: immunoSEQ multiplex PCR. The sample lists over 200,000 clones, less than 95% occurring once. The chain uses TRBV18 and TRBJ2-1, with TRBD1 as a possible D gene (6 bases). The TCR comes from an adult who received the MenACWY meningococcal vaccine as a control. The source material was peripheral blood, sampled 28 days after the second dose of the MenACWY control vaccine. The CDR3, as DNA: TGTGCCAGCTCACCTGACAGGCTTAGCTCCTACAATGAGCAGTTCTTC. Protein: CASSPDRLSSYNEQFF.